A single sample gave rise to the 19 T cell receptor beta chains below, sequenced in a study of T cell repertoires in cytomegalovirus infection. Their specific antigens are unknown. TCRdb recomputed calls from the reads with MiXCR, one row per CDR3 protein. This sample yields fewer than 1,000,000 distinct CDR3 sequences, of which roughly 30% are seen a single time; around 15% belongs to the top ten. The starting material was cultured CD8+ T cells from PBMCs, obtained from culture after CMV antigen stimulation. The receptor set was obtained from a human donor in good health (CMV status not recorded). Some clones in this sample may be carry-over from other donors' samples.

Many counts were recorded for this clonotype. This CDR3 reads CATSRAFDRGSEKLFF. CDR3 coding DNA: TGTGCCACCAGCAGGGCGTTCGACAGGGGGTCTGAAAAACTGTTTTTT. This chain links TRBV15 with TRBJ1-4; 9 positions match TRBD1. CDR3 length: 16 residues. With V trimmed by 3 bases and J by 7 bases, 9 bases remained unmatched. CDR1 and CDR2 (germline): LNHNV, YYDKDF (reference sequence).

This sequence joins TRBV19 and TRBJ2-7, with a possible D match to TRBD2 (6 bases). From germline, CDR1 is LNHDA and CDR2 SQIVND (reference sequence). The CDR3 length is 15 residues. The V end lost 1 base, the J end lost 2 bases, and 12 bases lay between the germline ends. The CDR3 spells CASSIAGTLTYEQYF. The CDR3, as DNA: TGTGCCAGTAGTATAGCAGGGACTCTAACCTACGAGCAGTACTTC. The full variable domain, in which reference TRBV19 and TRBJ2-7 provide the parts outside the CDR3, is DGGITQSPKYLFRKEGQNVTLSCEQNLNHDAMYWYRQDPGQGLRLIYYSQIVNDFQKGDIAEGYSVSREKKESFPLTVTSAQKNPTAFYLCASSIAGTLTYEQYFGPGTRLTVT.

The chain recombines TRBV6-5 with TRBJ2-6, with D possibly called TRBD1 or TRBD2 (6 bases each). CDR3 size: 16 residues. From germline, CDR1 is MNHEY and CDR2 SVGAGI. Trimming shortened V by 5 bases and J by 4 bases, and 15 bases separated the two germline ends. CDR3 region: CASSQGTGWGANVLTF. The CDR3 nucleotides are TGTGCCAGCAGTCAGGGGACTGGCTGGGGGGCCAACGTCCTGACTTTC.

Comments on this clonotype: This CDR3 is missing its conserved last phenylalanine or tryptophan, likely due to a read error. This chain links TRBV10-3 with TRBJ2-2; TRBD1 matches 8 bases. Germline CDR1 reads ENHRY; CDR2 reads SYGVKD. The V gene end was trimmed by 3 bases and the J gene end by 1 base; junction bases not matched to a gene: 1. This CDR3 is 15 amino acids long. The CDR3 reads CAISEGTGNTGELFL. The CDR3 nucleotides are TGTGCCATCAGTGAAGGGACAGGGAACACCGGGGAGCTGTTTTTA.

The chain couples TRBV19 to TRBJ2-4; TRBD1 might be the D (6 bases). The V gene lost 5 bases and the J gene lost 8 bases, with 16 bases spanning the gap. Germline V gene data show CDR1 as LNHDA and CDR2 as SQIVND (reference sequence). The CDR3 totals 14 residues. CDR3 nucleotides: TGTGCCAGTAGTCCATGGACAGAAGGGGACATTCAGTACTTC. It yields the protein CASSPWTEGDIQYF.

The chain uses TRBV27 and TRBJ2-7, with D possibly matching TRBD1 (6 bases). This CDR3 contains 13 residues. The V gene lost 10 bases and the J gene lost 3 bases, with 16 bases spanning the gap. Germline V gives CDR1 MNHEY, CDR2 SMNVEV (reference sequence). Written as DNA, the CDR3 is TGTGCCACAGAAGGGGGAGAGGGCTACGAGCAGTACTTC. Residues: CATEGGEGYEQYF.

The CDR3 sequence: CASSPRLAGGPSSYNEQFF. The CDR3 bases are TGTGCCAGCAGCCCCCGACTAGCGGGGGGTCCTAGCTCCTACAATGAGCAGTTCTTC. This chain links TRBV9 with TRBJ2-1; 13 bases map to TRBD2. V shed 4 bases, J shed 0 bases, and the junction held 10 bases outside the gene matches. The CDR3 has 19 residues. CDR1 SGDLS and CDR2 YYNGEE come from the germline V gene. Variable domain in full (rest from reference TRBV9 and TRBJ2-1): DSGVTQTPKHLITATGQRVTLRCSPRSGDLSVYWYQQSLDQGLQFLIQYYNGEERAKGNILERFSAQQFPDLHSELNLSSLELGDSALYFCASSPRLAGGPSSYNEQFFGPGTRLTVL.

A few counts support this clonotype. Relative to the germline gene, one junction end is altered; a read error may explain this. The chain carries TRBV7-8 and TRBJ1-2; a possible D gene is TRBD1 (5 bases). Germline values: CDR1 SGHVS, CDR2 FQNEAQ. The CDR3 loop spans 15 amino acids. CDR3 nucleotides: TGTGCCAGCAGCGGAAGGAAGGGGTCGGGCTATGACTACACCTTC. Amino acid sequence: CASSGRKGSGYDYTF.

The chain carries TRBV7-3 and TRBJ2-3; TRBD2 agrees at 9 bases. V lost 5 bases to trimming and J lost 1 base; unmatched junction nucleotides: 4. The germline CDR1 and CDR2 sequences are SGHTA and FQGTGA. This CDR3 is built from 15 residues. For the CDR3, the DNA is TGTGCCAGCAGCCTAGCGGGGACTGGCACAGATACGCAGTATTTT. This translates into CASSLAGTGTDTQYF.

This clonotype was counted at least ten times. The V call is TRBV7-2, the J call TRBJ1-2; D remains ambiguous. The CDR3 contains 13 residues. With 1 base removed from V and 2 bases from J, the gap between germline ends came to 5 bases. Per the germline V gene, CDR1 is SGHTA and CDR2 is FQGNSA. CDR3 in amino acids: CASSLGWNYGYTF. In DNA, the CDR3 is TGTGCCAGCAGCTTAGGGTGGAACTATGGCTACACCTTC.

The chain carries TRBV4-3 and TRBJ2-3; D unresolved. This CDR3 region has 14 residues. The V end lost 0 bases, the J end lost 4 bases, and 8 bases lay between the germline ends. Germline V gives CDR1 LGHNA, CDR2 YSLEER. The CDR3 DNA reads TGCGCCAGCAGCCAAGAGGTTAGCTCAGATACGCAGTATTTT. As protein: CASSQEVSSDTQYF.

The rearrangement joins TRBV7-6 to TRBJ2-2; a possible D gene is TRBD1 (5 bases). This CDR3 comprises 15 residues. The ends were cut back, 5 bases at V and 3 bases at J, with 13 bases in the middle. Germline CDR1 and CDR2: SGHVS and FNYEAQ. CDR3 nucleotide sequence: TGTGCCAGCAGCACACTGTCCAGGGACACCGGGGAGCTGTTTTTT. As protein: CASSTLSRDTGELFF.

The J gene is TRBJ2-5, the V gene TRBV19; 9 bases match TRBD1. Germline-derived CDR1 and CDR2 are LNHDA and SQIVND (reference sequence). J lost 5 bases, V lost 7 bases, and 11 bases had no gene match. This CDR3 contains 15 residues. CDR3: CASTQSPGTGETQYF. CDR3 nucleotide sequence: TGTGCCAGTACCCAATCCCCGGGGACAGGGGAGACCCAGTACTTC.

The chain links TRBV5-6 to TRBJ2-7, with 8 positions matching TRBD1. V dropped 3 bases and J dropped 2; count of bases not matched to a gene: 7. Germline V lookup: CDR1 SGHDT, CDR2 YYEEEE. This CDR3 comprises 15 residues. DNA for the CDR3: TGTGCCAGCAGCTCCGATGACAGGGGCACCTACGAGCAGTACTTC. Its translation is CASSSDDRGTYEQYF.

This chain connects TRBV12-3 or TRBV12-4 to TRBJ1-2, with TRBD1 matching 10 bases. CDR3 length equals 14 residues. Losses at the gene ends were 8 bases for V and 0 bases for J; bases not matched to a gene: 3. The CDR3 region is CASGGTGANYGYTF. CDR3 nucleotide sequence: TGTGCCAGCGGGGGGACAGGGGCTAACTATGGCTACACCTTC.

A few counts support this clonotype. The rearrangement uses TRBV9 and TRBJ2-6, with a weak D call TRBD1 (5 bases). This CDR3 region has 17 residues. Trimming pared 4 bases from V and 4 bases from J, leaving 18 bases between. Germline V CDR1 and CDR2: SGDLS, YYNGEE. CDR3 in DNA: TGTGCCAGCAGCCTAACGAACAGGCCCAAAGGGGCCAACGTCCTGACTTTC. This translates into CASSLTNRPKGANVLTF.

This chain connects TRBV6-2 or TRBV6-3 to TRBJ1-1; D call uncertain. The CDR3 has 15 amino acids. V shed 5 bases and J shed 5 bases, with 18 bases lying between them. Per germline, CDR1 MNHEY and CDR2 SVGEGT. The CDR3 sequence: CASSRPSGVGTEAFF. Here the CDR3 DNA reads TGTGCCAGCAGTCGGCCCAGTGGGGTGGGAACTGAAGCTTTCTTT.

This clonotype has only one observation. The chain is built from TRBV20-1 and TRBJ2-1, with D unclear. The germline gives CDR1 DFQATT, CDR2 SNEGSKA (reference sequence). CDR3 length: 11 residues. V was cut by 1 base and J by 7 bases, with 5 bases left in between. The CDR3 protein is CSARGPNEQFF. In DNA, the CDR3 is TGCAGTGCTAGAGGTCCTAATGAGCAGTTCTTC.

This clonotype appeared many times. The chain is built from TRBV7-3 and TRBJ2-1; D is unresolved. The CDR3 has 15 amino acids. Looked up from germline, CDR1 is SGHTA and CDR2 is FQGTGA. Trimming pared 1 base from V and 6 bases from J, leaving 13 bases between. CDR3 bases: TGTGCCAGCAGCTTAAACCCTGGGATCGGCAATGAGCAGTTCTTC. Translation gives CASSLNPGIGNEQFF.